This entry features one T cell receptor beta chain sequence. Its antigen is still unknown. This record comes from a study of shared clonotypes between healthy human individuals. Study in general: Three plates were used per donor for CD4 naive, three for CD4 memory, two for CD8 naive and one for CD8 memory.

Study-wide results and caveats: Generation probability values for non-shared clonotypes were lower than those for clonotypes shared by all four donors. Of the naive CD4 clonotypes, roughly 5.5% were shared across a few donors.

Source study methods: Owing to the provision of junction-only sequences devoid of quality scores by immunoSEQ, filtering differed. The table came from immunoSEQ multiplex PCR; TCRdb's copy has only in-frame clones and leaves some out. The D gene and trimming were derived from the DNA, and the V and J assignments and clone size from that table. Counted here are approximately 2,000,000 clones, roughly 92% occurring once; the ten biggest clones make up approximately 0.41%. The CDR3 has 14 amino acids. Trimming removed 1 base at V and 3 bases at J, with 7 bases between. Germline V gene lookup returns CDR1 SGHVS and CDR2 FQNEAQ.

This rearrangement joins TRBV7-8 to TRBJ1-5, with a tentative D call TRBD1 (5 bases). Sequenced input: naive CD4+ T cells from PBMCs. Stated subset: CD45RA+ positively selected. The TCR comes from a man aged 18 to 35 in good health. Some clones in this sample may be carry-over from other donors' samples. The CDR3 protein is CASSLGTTNQPQHF. The CDR3 region has the DNA TGTGCCAGCAGCTTAGGGACAACCAATCAGCCCCAGCATTTT.